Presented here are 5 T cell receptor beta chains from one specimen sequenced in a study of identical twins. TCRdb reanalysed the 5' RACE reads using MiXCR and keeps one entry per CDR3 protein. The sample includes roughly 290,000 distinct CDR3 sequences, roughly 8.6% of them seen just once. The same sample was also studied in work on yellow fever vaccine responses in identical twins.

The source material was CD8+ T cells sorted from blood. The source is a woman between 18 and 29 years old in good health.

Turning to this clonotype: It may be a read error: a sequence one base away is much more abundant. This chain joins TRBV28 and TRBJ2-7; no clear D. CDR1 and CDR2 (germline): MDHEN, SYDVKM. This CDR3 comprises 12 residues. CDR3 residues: CASSFDGNDQYF. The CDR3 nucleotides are TGTGCCAGCAGTTTCGATGGGAACGATCAGTACTTC.

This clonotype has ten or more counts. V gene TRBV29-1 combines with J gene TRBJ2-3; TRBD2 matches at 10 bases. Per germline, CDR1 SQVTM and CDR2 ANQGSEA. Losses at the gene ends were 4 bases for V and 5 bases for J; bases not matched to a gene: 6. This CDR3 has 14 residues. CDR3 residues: CSVASGGAGDTQYF. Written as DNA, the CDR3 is TGCAGCGTTGCGAGCGGGGGGGCGGGAGATACGCAGTATTTT.

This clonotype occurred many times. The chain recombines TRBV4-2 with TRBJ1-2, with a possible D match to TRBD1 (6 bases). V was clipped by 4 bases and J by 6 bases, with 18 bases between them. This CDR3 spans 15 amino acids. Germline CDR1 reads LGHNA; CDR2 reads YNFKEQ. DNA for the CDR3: TGTGCCAGCAGCCTTACACAGGGAGGGGTGAATGGCTACACCTTC. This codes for CASSLTQGGVNGYTF.

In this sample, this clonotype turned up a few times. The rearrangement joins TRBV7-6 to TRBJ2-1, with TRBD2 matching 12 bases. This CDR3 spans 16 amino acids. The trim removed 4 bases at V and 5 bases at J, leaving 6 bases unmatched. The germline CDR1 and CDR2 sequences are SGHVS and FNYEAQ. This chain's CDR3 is CASSSSGGALNNEQFF. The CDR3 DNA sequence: TGTGCCAGCAGCTCTAGCGGGGGGGCACTTAACAATGAGCAGTTCTTC. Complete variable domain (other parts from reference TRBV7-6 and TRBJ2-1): GAGVSQSPRYKVTKRGQDVALRCDPISGHVSLYWYRQALGQGPEFLTYFNYEAQQDKSGLPNDRFSAERPEGSISTLTIQRTEQRDSAMYRCASSSSGGALNNEQFFGPGTRLTVL.

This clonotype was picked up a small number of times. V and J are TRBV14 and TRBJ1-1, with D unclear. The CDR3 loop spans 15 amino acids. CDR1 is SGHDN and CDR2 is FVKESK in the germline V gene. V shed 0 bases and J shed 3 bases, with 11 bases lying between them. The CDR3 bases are TGTGCCAGCAGCCAAGATACGGTAGAGTACACTGAAGCTTTCTTT. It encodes CASSQDTVEYTEAFF.